The T cell receptor beta chain under discussion was sequenced for a study of T-cell reconstitution after alpha-beta-depleted transplantation in children. V lost 5 bases and J lost 1; bases outside the gene matches: 9. Germline-derived CDR1 and CDR2 are SGHRS and YFSETQ. This CDR3 comprises 16 residues. This clonotype turned up a few times. During its preparation, the TCRbeta library received unique molecular identifiers. Using its own MiXCR run on the PCR reads, TCRdb lists one record per CDR3 protein. Of some 220,000 distinct CDR3 sequences in the sample, roughly 10% were seen once. The rearrangement joins TRBV5-1 to TRBJ1-5, with TRBD1 identical over 7 bases. The clonotype comes from a human donor who donated a stem cell graft to a child with acute lymphoblastic leukemia. The specimen was PBMCs from the stem cell graft donor, collected from the stem cell graft. CDR3 protein: CASREGAELSNQPQHF. The DNA of the CDR3 is TGCGCCAGCAGGGAGGGGGCTGAGTTAAGCAATCAGCCCCAGCATTTT.